This TCR beta chain is drawn from a study of brain T cells in children with intractable seizures. Whole-study findings and limits: HCMV serostatus was not known, and viral specificity came from CDR3 similarity only. Absence of clones before surgery may stem from lower sequencing depth.

This clone was seen just once. As yet, its antigen is unknown. The CDR3 spans 10 residues. V was clipped by 11 bases and J by 6 bases, with 7 bases between them. The germline V gene has CDR1 MDHEN and CDR2 SYDVKM. The time point: blood from clinic visit 5 months post-surgery; TSC patient then seizure free. Surgery cases with the highest brain T cell transcript signatures were chosen for sequencing. TCRdb keeps only in-frame clones here, not all; method: immunoSEQ multiplex PCR. Of about 320,000 clones in the sample, 93% were seen once. This chain uses TRBV28 with TRBJ2-2, with D uncertain. The specimen comprised peripheral blood, sampled less than 6 months after surgery. The clonotype originates from a boy under three years old with tuberous sclerosis and intractable seizures. The CDR3 spells CASDAGELFF. The CDR3 DNA reads TGTGCCTCCGACGCCGGGGAGCTGTTTTTT.